This TCR beta chain was documented in a study of T cell responses to AZD1222 COVID-19 vaccine. Whole-study results and caveats: Recipients of AZD1222 seropositive at baseline numbered only six or seven.

The assay was immunoSEQ multiplex PCR, and TCRdb's table has in-frame clones only and misses some. The sample lists 150,000 to 200,000 clones; approximately 92% were seen once. Of note for this clone: Its matching antigen is unknown.

The specimen was peripheral blood, collected 28 days after the second dose of the MenACWY control vaccine. This TCR derives from an adult who received the MenACWY meningococcal vaccine as a control.

This CDR3 is CASSLLEQFF. CDR3 coding DNA: TGTGCCAGCAGCCTCCTTGAGCAGTTCTTC. The gene calls are TRBV7-9 and TRBJ2-1; D not certain. The germline V and J ends were trimmed by 5 bases and 9 bases, with 5 bases remaining between them. The germline gives CDR1 SEHNR, CDR2 FQNEAQ (reference sequence). The CDR3 length is 10 residues. Full variable domain (remainder filled in from reference TRBV7-9 and TRBJ2-1): DTGVSQNPRHKITKRGQNVTFRCDPISEHNRLYWYRQTLGQGPEFLTYFQNEAQLEKSRLLSDRFSAERPKGSFSTLEIQRTEQGDSAMYLCASSLLEQFFGPGTRLTVL.